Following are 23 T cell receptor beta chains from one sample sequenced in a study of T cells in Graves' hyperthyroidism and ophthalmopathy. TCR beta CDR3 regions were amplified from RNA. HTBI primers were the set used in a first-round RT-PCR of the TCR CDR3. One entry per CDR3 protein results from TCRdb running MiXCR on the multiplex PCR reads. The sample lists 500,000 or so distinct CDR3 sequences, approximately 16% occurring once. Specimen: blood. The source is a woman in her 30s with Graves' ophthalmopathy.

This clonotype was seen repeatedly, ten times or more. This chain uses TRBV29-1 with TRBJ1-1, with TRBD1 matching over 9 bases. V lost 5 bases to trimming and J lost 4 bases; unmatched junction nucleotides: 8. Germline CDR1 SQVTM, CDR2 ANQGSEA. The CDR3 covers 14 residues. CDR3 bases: TGCAGCGTTACCCCGGGACAGGGTGGCACTGAAGCTTTCTTT. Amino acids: CSVTPGQGGTEAFF.

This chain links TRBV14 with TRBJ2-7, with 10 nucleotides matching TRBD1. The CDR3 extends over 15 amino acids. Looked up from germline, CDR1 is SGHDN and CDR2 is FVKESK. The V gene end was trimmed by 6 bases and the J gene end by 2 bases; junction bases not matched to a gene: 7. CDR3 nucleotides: TGTGCCAGCAGGCCCGGGACAGGGGCCCCCTACGAGCAGTACTTC. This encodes CASRPGTGAPYEQYF.

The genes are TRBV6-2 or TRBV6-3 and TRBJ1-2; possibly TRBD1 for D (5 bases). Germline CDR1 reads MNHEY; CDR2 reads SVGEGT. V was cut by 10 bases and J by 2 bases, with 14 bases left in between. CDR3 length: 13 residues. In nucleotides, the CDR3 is TGTGCCACCGGGGGACTGTCGAACTATGGCTACACCTTC. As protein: CATGGLSNYGYTF.

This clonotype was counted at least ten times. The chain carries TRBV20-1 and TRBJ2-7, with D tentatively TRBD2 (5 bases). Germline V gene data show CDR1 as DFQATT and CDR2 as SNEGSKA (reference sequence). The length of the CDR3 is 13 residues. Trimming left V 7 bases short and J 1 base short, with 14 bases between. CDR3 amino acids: CSVLGERSYEQYF. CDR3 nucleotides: TGCAGTGTTCTCGGGGAAAGATCCTACGAGCAGTACTTC.

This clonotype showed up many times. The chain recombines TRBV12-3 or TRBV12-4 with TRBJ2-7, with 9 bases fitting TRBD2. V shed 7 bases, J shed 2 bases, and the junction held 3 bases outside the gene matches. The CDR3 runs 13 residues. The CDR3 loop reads CASTPSGTYEQYF. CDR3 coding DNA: TGTGCCAGCACTCCTAGCGGGACCTACGAGCAGTACTTC.

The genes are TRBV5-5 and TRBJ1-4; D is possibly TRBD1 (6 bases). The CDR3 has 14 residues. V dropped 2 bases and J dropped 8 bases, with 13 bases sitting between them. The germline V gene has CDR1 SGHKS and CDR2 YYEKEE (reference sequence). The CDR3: CASSLQGNGEKLFF. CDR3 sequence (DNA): TGTGCCAGCAGCTTACAGGGCAATGGAGAAAAACTGTTTTTT. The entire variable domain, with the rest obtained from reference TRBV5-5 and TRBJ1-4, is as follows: DAGVTQSPTHLIKTRGQQVTLRCSPISGHKSVSWYQQVLGQGPQFIFQYYEKEERGRGNFPDRFSARQFPNYSSELNVNALLLGDSALYLCASSLQGNGEKLFFGSGTQLSVL.

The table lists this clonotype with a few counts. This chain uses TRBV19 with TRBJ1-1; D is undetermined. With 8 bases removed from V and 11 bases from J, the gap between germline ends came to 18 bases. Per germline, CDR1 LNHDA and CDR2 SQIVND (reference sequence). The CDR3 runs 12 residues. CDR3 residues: CASGILPTEAFF. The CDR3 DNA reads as TGTGCCAGTGGGATCCTCCCCACAGAGGCTTTCTTT.

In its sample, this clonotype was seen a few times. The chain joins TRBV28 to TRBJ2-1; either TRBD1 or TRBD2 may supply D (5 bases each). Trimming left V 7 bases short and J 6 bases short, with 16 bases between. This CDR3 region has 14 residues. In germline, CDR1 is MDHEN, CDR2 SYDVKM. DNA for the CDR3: TGTGCCAGCATCACCACCCTGGGACCCAATGAGCAGTTCTTC. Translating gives CASITTLGPNEQFF.

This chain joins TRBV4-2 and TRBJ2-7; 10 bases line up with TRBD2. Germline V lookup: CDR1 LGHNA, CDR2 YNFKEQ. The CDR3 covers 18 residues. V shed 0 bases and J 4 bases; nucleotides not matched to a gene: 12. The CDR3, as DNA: TGTGCCAGCAGCCAAGAATCAGCCAGCGGGAGGGCCGTTTACGAGCAGTACTTC. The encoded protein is CASSQESASGRAVYEQYF.

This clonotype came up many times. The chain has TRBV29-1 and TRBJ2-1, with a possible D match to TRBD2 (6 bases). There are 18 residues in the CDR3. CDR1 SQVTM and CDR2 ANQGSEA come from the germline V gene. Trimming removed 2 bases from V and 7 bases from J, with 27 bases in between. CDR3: CSVENRIGAGTSGNEQFF. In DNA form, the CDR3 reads TGCAGCGTTGAAAATAGGATTGGGGCCGGGACTTCAGGGAATGAGCAGTTCTTC.

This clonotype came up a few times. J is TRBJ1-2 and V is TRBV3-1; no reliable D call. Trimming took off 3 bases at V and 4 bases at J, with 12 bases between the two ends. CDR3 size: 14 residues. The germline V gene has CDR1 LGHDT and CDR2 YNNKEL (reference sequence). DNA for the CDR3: TGTGCCAGCAGCCAGGATCTAATAAGCTATGGCTACACCTTC. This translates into CASSQDLISYGYTF.

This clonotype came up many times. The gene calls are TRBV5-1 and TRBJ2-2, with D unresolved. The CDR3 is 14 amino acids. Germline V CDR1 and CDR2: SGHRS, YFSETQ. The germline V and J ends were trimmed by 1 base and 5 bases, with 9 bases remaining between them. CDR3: CASSLPTQTGELFF. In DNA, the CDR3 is TGCGCCAGCAGCTTGCCAACCCAAACCGGGGAGCTGTTTTTT.

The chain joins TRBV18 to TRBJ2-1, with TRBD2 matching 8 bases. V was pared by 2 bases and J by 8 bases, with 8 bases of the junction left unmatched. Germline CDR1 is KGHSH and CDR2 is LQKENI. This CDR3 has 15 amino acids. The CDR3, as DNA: TGTGCCAGCTCACCATTCGAGCGGGAGTTTTATGAGCAGTTCTTC. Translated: CASSPFEREFYEQFF.

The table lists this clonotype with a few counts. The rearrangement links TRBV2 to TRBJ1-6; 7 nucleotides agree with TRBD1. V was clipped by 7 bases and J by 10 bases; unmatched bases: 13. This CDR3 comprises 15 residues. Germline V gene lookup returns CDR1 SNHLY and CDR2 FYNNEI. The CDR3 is CASTPTAGGGSPLHF. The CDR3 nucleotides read TGTGCCAGCACCCCTACGGCAGGGGGAGGGTCACCCCTCCACTTT.

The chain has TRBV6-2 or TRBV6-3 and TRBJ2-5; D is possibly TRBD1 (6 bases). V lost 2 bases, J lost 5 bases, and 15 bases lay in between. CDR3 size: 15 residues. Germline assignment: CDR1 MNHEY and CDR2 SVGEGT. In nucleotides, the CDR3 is TGTGCCAGCAGTTACCCAGGGGAGAATTGGGAGACCCAGTACTTC. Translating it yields CASSYPGENWETQYF.

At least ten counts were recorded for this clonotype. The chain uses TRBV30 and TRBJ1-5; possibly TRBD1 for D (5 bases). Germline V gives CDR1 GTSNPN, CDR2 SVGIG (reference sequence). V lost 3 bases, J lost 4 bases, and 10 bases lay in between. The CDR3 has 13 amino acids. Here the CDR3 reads CAWSRQPNQPQHF. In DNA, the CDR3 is TGTGCCTGGAGCCGACAGCCAAATCAGCCCCAGCATTTT.

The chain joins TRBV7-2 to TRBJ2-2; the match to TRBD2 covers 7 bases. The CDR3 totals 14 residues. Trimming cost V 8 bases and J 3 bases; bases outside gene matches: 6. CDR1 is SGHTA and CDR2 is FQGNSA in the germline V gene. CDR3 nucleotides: TGTGCCAGCCACGTTGGGGGGGACACCGGGGAGCTGTTTTTT. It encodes CASHVGGDTGELFF. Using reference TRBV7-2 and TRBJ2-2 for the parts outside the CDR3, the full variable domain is GAGVSQSPSNKVTEKGKDVELRCDPISGHTALYWYRQSLGQGLEFLIYFQGNSAPDKSGLPSDRFSAERTGGSVSTLTIQRTQQEDSAVYLCASHVGGDTGELFFGEGSRLTVL.

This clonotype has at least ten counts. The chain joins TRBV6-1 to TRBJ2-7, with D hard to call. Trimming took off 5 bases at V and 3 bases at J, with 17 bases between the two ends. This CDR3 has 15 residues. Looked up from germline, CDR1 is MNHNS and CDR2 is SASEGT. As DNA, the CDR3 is TGTGCCAGCAGTTATTTCCCGACACCGGGCTACGAGCAGTACTTC. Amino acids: CASSYFPTPGYEQYF.

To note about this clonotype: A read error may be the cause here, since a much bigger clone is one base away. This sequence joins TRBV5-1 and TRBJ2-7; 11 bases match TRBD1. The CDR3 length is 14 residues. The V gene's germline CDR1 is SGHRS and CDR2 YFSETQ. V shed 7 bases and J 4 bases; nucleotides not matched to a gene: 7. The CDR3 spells CASEGTGGGYEQYF. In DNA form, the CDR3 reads TGCGCCAGCGAGGGGACAGGGGGTGGGTACGAGCAGTACTTC.

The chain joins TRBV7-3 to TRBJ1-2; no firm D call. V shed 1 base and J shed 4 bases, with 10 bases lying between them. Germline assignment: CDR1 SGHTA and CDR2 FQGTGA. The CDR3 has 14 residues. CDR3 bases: TGTGCCAGCAGCTTAAATGCAGGCGGCTATGGCTACACCTTC. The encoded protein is CASSLNAGGYGYTF.

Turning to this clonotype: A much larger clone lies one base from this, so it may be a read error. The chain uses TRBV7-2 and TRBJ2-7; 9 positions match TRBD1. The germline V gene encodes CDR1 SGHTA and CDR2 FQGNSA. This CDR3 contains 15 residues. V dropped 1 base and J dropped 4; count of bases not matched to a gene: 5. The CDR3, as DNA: TGTACCAGCAGCTTAGAAGGGACAGGGAGGTACGAGCAGTACTTC. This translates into CTSSLEGTGRYEQYF.

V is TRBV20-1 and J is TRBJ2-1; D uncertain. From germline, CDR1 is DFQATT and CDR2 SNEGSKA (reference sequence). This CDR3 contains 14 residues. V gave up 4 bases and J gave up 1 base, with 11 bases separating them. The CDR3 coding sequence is TGCAGTGCTAAGAAGCCCGTTTCCTACAATGAGCAGTTCTTC. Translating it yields CSAKKPVSYNEQFF.

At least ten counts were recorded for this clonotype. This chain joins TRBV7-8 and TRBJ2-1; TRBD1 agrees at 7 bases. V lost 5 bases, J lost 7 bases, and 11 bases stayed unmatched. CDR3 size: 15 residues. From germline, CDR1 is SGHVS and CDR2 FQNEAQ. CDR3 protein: CASSPKGAWINEQFF. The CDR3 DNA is TGTGCCAGCAGCCCAAAGGGGGCATGGATAAATGAGCAGTTCTTC.